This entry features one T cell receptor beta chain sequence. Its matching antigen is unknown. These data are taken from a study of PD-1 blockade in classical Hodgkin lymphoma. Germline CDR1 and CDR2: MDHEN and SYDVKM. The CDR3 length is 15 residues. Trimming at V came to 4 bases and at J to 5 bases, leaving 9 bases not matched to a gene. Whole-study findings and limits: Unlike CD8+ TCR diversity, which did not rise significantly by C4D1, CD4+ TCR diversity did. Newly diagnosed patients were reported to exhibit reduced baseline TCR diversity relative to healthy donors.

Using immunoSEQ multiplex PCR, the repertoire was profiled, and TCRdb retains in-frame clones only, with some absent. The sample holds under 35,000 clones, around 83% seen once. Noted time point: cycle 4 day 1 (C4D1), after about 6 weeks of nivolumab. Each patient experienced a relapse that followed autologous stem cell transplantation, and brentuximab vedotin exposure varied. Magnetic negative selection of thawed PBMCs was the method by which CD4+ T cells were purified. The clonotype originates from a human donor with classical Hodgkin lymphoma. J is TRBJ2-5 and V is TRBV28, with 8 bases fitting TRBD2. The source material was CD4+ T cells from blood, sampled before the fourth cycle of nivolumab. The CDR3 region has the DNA TGTGCCAGCAGTTCTCTCCGGGGGGGCGCGGAGACCCAGTACTTC. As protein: CASSSLRGGAETQYF.